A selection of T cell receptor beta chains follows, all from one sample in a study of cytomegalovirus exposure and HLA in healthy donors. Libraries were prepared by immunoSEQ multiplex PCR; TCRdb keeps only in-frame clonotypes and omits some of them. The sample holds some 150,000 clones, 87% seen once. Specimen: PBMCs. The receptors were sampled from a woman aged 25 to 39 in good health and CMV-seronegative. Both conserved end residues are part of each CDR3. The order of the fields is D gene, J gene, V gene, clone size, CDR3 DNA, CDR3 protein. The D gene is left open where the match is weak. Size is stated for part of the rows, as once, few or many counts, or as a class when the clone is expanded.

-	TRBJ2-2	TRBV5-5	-	TGTGCCAGCAGCTTGGTTGGGGGGGCCGGCACCGGGGAGCTGTTTTTT	CASSLVGGAGTGELFF
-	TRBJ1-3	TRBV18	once	TGTGCCAGCTCACCACCGAATTCACTTTTCGCTGGAAACACCATATATTTT	CASSPPNSLFAGNTIYF
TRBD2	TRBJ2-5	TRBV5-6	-	TGTGCCAGCAGCTCCGGACTAGCGGGGGCCCTGGGGACCCAGTACTTC	CASSSGLAGALGTQYF
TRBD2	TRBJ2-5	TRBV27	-	TGTGCCAGCAGTTTATACCGTAGCGGGGGGGAGACCCAGTACTTC	CASSLYRSGGETQYF
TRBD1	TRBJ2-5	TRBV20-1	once	TGCAGTGCTCGGACAGGGGAGACCCAGTACTTC	CSARTGETQYF
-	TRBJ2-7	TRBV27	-	TGTGCCAGCAGTTTATCCGGGAGTTACGAGCAGTACTTC	CASSLSGSYEQYF
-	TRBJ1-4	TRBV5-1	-	TGCGCCAGCACCCTTGGCCCGGGGGAAAAACTGTTTTTT	CASTLGPGEKLFF
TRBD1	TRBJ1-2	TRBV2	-	TGTGCCAGCGTTGCCCCGGGACAGTTAAGGCCCTATGGCTACACCTTC	CASVAPGQLRPYGYTF
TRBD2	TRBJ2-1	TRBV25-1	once	TGTGCCAGCAGTGAATTTGTTAGCGGGAGAACGGATGAGCAGTTCTTC	CASSEFVSGRTDEQFF
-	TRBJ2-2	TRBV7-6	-	TGTGCCAGCAGCTTACTCTGGGCGCCCCTGGCCACCGGGGAGCTGTTTTTT	CASSLLWAPLATGELFF
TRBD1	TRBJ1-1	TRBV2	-	TGTGCCAGCAGTCGACAGGGGGGGAACACTGAAGCTTTCTTT	CASSRQGGNTEAFF
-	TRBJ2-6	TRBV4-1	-	TGCGCCAGCAGCCGTCCAGGGGCCAACGTCCTGACTTTC	CASSRPGANVLTF
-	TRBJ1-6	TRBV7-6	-	TGTGCCAGCAGCTTGGGCAAGACCTATAATTCACCCCTCCACTTT	CASSLGKTYNSPLHF
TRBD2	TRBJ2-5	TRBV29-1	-	TGCAGCGGGGACTACGCAGAGACCCAGTACTTC	CSGDYAETQYF
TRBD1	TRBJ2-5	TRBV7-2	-	TGTGCCAGCAGCTTAGGGGACAGGGGGTCCCAAGAGACCCAGTACTTC	CASSLGDRGSQETQYF
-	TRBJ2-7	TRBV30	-	TGTGCCTGGAGTCTCAGTCTGTACGAGCAGTACTTC	CAWSLSLYEQYF
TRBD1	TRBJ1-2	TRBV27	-	TGTGCCAGCAGTGTCGGGACAGGCAGTTATGGCTACACCTTC	CASSVGTGSYGYTF
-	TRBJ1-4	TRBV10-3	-	TGTGCCTCCTCGGGGGGCGATAGTAATGAAAAACTGTTTTTT	CASSGGDSNEKLFF
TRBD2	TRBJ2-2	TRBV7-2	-	TGTGCCAGCACCGGGGGGTTACCCACCGGGGAGCTGTTTTTT	CASTGGLPTGELFF
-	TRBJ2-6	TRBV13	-	TGTGCCAGTTCGGTCTCTGGGGCCAACGTCCTGACTTTC	CASSVSGANVLTF
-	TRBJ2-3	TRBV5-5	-	TGTGCCAGCAGCTGGACAAACACAGATACGCAGTATTTT	CASSWTNTDTQYF
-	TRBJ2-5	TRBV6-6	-	TGTGCCAGCAGTTATCAGGGAGAGACCCAGTACTTC	CASSYQGETQYF
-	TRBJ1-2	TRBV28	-	TGTGCCAGCAGTTTATTGGGCAGTCCGGACTATGGCTACACCTTC	CASSLLGSPDYGYTF
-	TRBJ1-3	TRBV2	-	TGTGCCAGCCAGACAGGTCCAGGAGGAAACACCATATATTTT	CASQTGPGGNTIYF
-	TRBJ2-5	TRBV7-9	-	TGTGCCAGCAGCTTATTATGGGGGGAAGAGACCCAGTACTTC	CASSLLWGEETQYF
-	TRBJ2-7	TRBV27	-	TGTGCCAGCAGTTCGCAACGGGACACCATCTCCTACGAGCAGTACTTC	CASSSQRDTISYEQYF
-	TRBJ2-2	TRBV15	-	TGTGCCACCCAGGCCAGGGCGACCGGGGAGCTGTTTTTT	CATQARATGELFF
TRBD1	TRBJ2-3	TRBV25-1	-	TGTGCCAGCAGGGCCAGGGGGACATCAGATACGCAGTATTTT	CASRARGTSDTQYF
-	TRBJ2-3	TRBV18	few	TGTGCCAGCTCACCACGGGCGGGGGCCACAGATACGCAGTATTTT	CASSPRAGATDTQYF
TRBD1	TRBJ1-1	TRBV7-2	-	TGTGCCAGCAGCTGGGGACAGGGGAACACTGAAGCTTTCTTT	CASSWGQGNTEAFF
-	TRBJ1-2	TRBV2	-	TGTGCCAGCAGTGGGGCGGGGTACTATGGCTACACCTTC	CASSGAGYYGYTF
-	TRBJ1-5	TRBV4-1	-	TGCGCCAGCAGCCAAGGAGGAGGAGATCAGCCCCAGCATTTT	CASSQGGGDQPQHF
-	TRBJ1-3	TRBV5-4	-	TGTGCCAGCAGCCCGGACCTAGCACTCGGAAACACCATATATTTT	CASSPDLALGNTIYF
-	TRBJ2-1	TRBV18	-	TGTGCCAGCTCACCAAAGGGAGTGCAGGGGGAGCAGTTCTTC	CASSPKGVQGEQFF
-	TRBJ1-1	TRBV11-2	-	TGTGCCAGCAGCTTAGGCGTTGAAGCTTTCTTT	CASSLGVEAFF
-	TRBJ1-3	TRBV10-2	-	TGCGCCAGCAGGACGGGGGGTAGTGGAAACACCATATATTTT	CASRTGGSGNTIYF
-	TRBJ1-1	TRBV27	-	TGTGCCAGCAGTTTTGCGGGGGGGAGCACTGAAGCTTTCTTT	CASSFAGGSTEAFF
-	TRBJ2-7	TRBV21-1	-	TGTGCCAATCCCAACCGGGGGGTAGCCTACGAGCAGTACTTC	CANPNRGVAYEQYF
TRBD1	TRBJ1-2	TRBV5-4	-	TGTGCCAGCAGACAAGACAGGGTGATAGGCTACACCTTC	CASRQDRVIGYTF
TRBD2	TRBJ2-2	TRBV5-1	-	TGCGCCAGCAGTTCGGAACTAGCGGGATTGACCGGGGAGCTGTTTTTT	CASSSELAGLTGELFF
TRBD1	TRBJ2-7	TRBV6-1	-	TGTGCCCTTGGGGCCGGGACAGGGGGCTCCGAGCAGTACTTC	CALGAGTGGSEQYF
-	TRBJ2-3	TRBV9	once	TGTGCCAGCAGCGCCGCGAGCGGGACAGATACGCAGTATTTT	CASSAASGTDTQYF
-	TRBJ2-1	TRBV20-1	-	TGCAGTGCTATCCCCGACAATGAGCAGTTCTTC	CSAIPDNEQFF
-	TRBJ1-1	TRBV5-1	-	TGCGCCAGCAGATCAGGACAGCTGAACACTGAAGCTTTCTTT	CASRSGQLNTEAFF